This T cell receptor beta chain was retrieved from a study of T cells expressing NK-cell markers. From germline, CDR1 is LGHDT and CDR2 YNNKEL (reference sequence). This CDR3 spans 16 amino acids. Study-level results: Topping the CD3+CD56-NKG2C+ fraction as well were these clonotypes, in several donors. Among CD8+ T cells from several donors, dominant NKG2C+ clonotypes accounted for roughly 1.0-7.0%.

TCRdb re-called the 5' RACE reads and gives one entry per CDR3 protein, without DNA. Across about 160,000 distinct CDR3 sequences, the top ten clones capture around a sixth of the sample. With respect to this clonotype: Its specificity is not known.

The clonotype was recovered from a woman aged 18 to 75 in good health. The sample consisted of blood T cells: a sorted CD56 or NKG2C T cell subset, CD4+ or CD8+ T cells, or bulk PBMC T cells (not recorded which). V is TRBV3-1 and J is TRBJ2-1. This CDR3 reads CASSQDGDLFRNEQFF.